This T cell receptor (beta chain) was sequenced for a study of breast tumors, draining lymph nodes, adjacent tissues. From the multiplex PCR reads, TCRdb called clonotypes with MiXCR, one entry per CDR3 protein. This sample carries over 200,000 distinct CDR3 sequences, under 35% of them seen once, and the ten largest clones take approximately 4%. Broader study findings: Tumor repertoires ranked between lymph nodes and nontumor tissue in diversity, with V and J gene preferences. Most tumor T cells seemingly derive from lymph node, then expand in tumor.

The junction had 6 bases not matched to a gene; V was cut back by 4 bases and J by 0 bases. CDR1 and CDR2 (germline): LGHDT, YNNKEL (reference sequence). This CDR3 has 17 residues. Samples came from axillary lymph nodes draining the breast cancer. A note on this clonotype: The antigen is undetermined.

This chain joins TRBV3-1 and TRBJ2-3, with TRBD2 matching 11 bases. Material for sequencing was axillary lymph node tissue. The sequence was obtained from a female donor with breast cancer. Some clones in this sample may be carry-over from other donors' samples. The CDR3 region is CASSRRSGGVSTDTQYF. The CDR3 coding sequence is TGTGCCAGCAGCCGACGTAGCGGGGGGGTTAGCACAGATACGCAGTATTTT.